The 27 T cell receptor beta chains below come from one sample, sequenced in a study of blood T cells in healthy people across ages. Primed by a sample-barcoded 5' primer and a J-beta primer mix, a second PCR proceeded for about 6 to 12 cycles. A single record per CDR3 protein comes from TCRdb applying MiXCR to the 5' RACE reads. In the table there are around 990,000 distinct CDR3 sequences, less than 45% of which are singletons. Sequencing was done on a sample of blood. The receptors were sampled from a man between 18 and 35 years old in good health.

This rearrangement joins TRBV2 to TRBJ2-2, with a possible D match to TRBD1 (5 bases). Trimming removed 3 bases at V and 3 bases at J, with 8 bases between. Germline V CDR1 and CDR2: SNHLY, FYNNEI. The CDR3 sequence is 14 residues long. The chain's CDR3 is CASSEEGDTGELFF. CDR3 bases: TGTGCCAGCAGTGAGGAAGGGGACACCGGGGAGCTGTTTTTT.

J is TRBJ1-1 and V is TRBV6-1; D might be TRBD1 (5 bases). The ends were cut back, 5 bases at V and 6 bases at J, with 19 bases in the middle. Looked up from germline, CDR1 is MNHNS and CDR2 is SASEGT. This CDR3 is built from 15 residues. The CDR3 DNA reads TGTGCCAGCAGTAAGTTGCAGGGTAGCGGCGCTGAAGCTTTCTTT. Translation gives CASSKLQGSGAEAFF.

This chain joins TRBV6-5 and TRBJ2-1; D is possibly TRBD2 (6 bases). CDR3 size: 15 residues. V was cut by 0 bases and J by 5 bases, with 11 bases left in between. The germline V gene has CDR1 MNHEY and CDR2 SVGAGI. The CDR3 sequence is CASSYSEGTDNEQFF. CDR3 DNA: TGTGCCAGCAGTTACTCGGAGGGGACGGACAATGAGCAGTTCTTC.

V gene TRBV5-4 combines with J gene TRBJ1-4; the match to TRBD1 covers 7 bases. This CDR3 has 16 residues. CDR1 is SGHNT and CDR2 is YYREEE in the germline V gene (reference sequence). J gave up 7 bases and V 1 base, and 10 bases lay outside the gene matches. CDR3 sequence (DNA): TGTGCCAGCAGCTTGAGGTCAGGGGGTGGAGGTGAAAAACTGTTTTTT. Encoded protein: CASSLRSGGGGEKLFF.

V is TRBV10-3 and J is TRBJ1-1; 12 bases line up with TRBD1. Trimming at V came to 4 bases and at J to 4 bases, leaving 10 bases not matched to a gene. This CDR3 contains 17 residues. The germline V gene has CDR1 ENHRY and CDR2 SYGVKD. The chain's CDR3 is CAISVGTGGVYATEAFF. The CDR3 region has the DNA TGTGCCATCAGTGTTGGGACAGGGGGCGTTTATGCCACTGAAGCTTTCTTT.

The rearrangement joins TRBV24-1 to TRBJ2-1; the D gene could be TRBD1 or TRBD2 (5 bases each). The V gene's germline CDR1 is KGHDR and CDR2 SFDVKD. Trimming took off 5 bases at V and 6 bases at J, with 16 bases between the two ends. This CDR3 has 15 residues. DNA for the CDR3: TGTGCCACCAGTGCCGTGGGGACCCCGTTCAATGAGCAGTTCTTC. Protein product: CATSAVGTPFNEQFF.

This clonotype was seen a handful of times. V is TRBV5-1 and J is TRBJ2-3; no reliable D call. The germline V and J ends were trimmed by 2 bases and 4 bases, with 11 bases remaining between them. Germline CDR1 reads SGHRS; CDR2 reads YFSETQ. This CDR3 spans 14 amino acids. The CDR3 region is CASSLSRESDTQYF. CDR3 DNA sequence: TGCGCCAGCAGCTTATCACGCGAATCAGATACGCAGTATTTT.

V usage is TRBV12-3 or TRBV12-4 and J usage is TRBJ1-6; TRBD1 matches at 10 bases. With V trimmed by 4 bases and J by 6 bases, 3 bases remained unmatched. CDR3 length: 15 residues. The CDR3 here is CASSSTGGSNSPLHF. As DNA, the CDR3 is TGTGCCAGCAGTTCGACAGGGGGCTCTAATTCACCCCTCCACTTT.

This clonotype has a handful of counts. The V call is TRBV27, the J call TRBJ1-2, with 7 bases matching TRBD1. The CDR3 length is 13 residues. Trimming removed 5 bases from V and 7 bases from J; junction bases left unmatched: 7. Germline loops: CDR1 MNHEY, CDR2 SMNVEV (reference sequence). The CDR3 spells CASSPWDSGGYTF. CDR3 coding DNA: TGTGCCAGCAGTCCTTGGGACAGTGGTGGCTACACCTTC.

This clonotype showed up just a few times. The genes are TRBV12-3 or TRBV12-4 and TRBJ1-2; D ambiguous. This CDR3 comprises 16 residues. V was pared by 3 bases and J by 0 bases, with 14 bases between. The CDR3 loop is CASSFDWAPTNYGYTF. CDR3 DNA: TGTGCCAGCAGTTTTGATTGGGCCCCGACTAACTATGGCTACACCTTC.

The rearrangement links TRBV4-3 to TRBJ2-1; a possible D gene is TRBD2 (5 bases). The J call may be wrong; the DNA end is better matched by TRBJ2-7. In germline, CDR1 is LGHNA, CDR2 YSLEER. The CDR3 has 16 residues. Here the CDR3 DNA reads TGCGCCAGCAGCCAAGATGGGAGTCCCTCCTACAATGAGCAGTACTTC. It yields the protein CASSQDGSPSYNEQYF.

Comments on this clonotype: With a much larger clone just one base away, this may be a read error. The chain combines TRBV20-1 with TRBJ1-2; TRBD1 matches 9 bases. Germline values: CDR1 DFQATT, CDR2 SNEGSKA (reference sequence). Losses at the gene ends were 5 bases for V and 4 bases for J; bases not matched to a gene: 5. This CDR3 is 13 amino acids long. Written as DNA, the CDR3 is TGCAGTGCTTGGACAGGGGATAGCTATGGCTACACCTTC. As protein: CSAWTGDSYGYTF.

The chain is built from TRBV3-1 and TRBJ2-5; 10 nucleotides match TRBD1. CDR1 is LGHDT and CDR2 is YNNKEL in the germline V gene (reference sequence). The ends lost 1 base at V and 2 bases at J; junction bases unmatched: 4. This CDR3 spans 16 amino acids. The CDR3 region has the DNA TGTGCCAGCAGCCAAGGTCCGGGACAGGGGCAAGAGACCCAGTACTTC. Translated: CASSQGPGQGQETQYF.

CDR3 in amino acids: CASSHSVVNYGYTF. Here the CDR3 DNA reads TGTGCCAGCTCCCATTCGGTAGTTAACTATGGCTACACCTTC. The chain employs TRBV12-3 or TRBV12-4 and TRBJ1-2; D is undetermined. V was cut by 8 bases and J by 1 base, with 14 bases left in between. The CDR3 has 14 amino acids.

This chain connects TRBV20-1 to TRBJ1-1; 7 nucleotides align to TRBD1. CDR3 length: 16 residues. V lost 0 bases and J lost 3; bases outside the gene matches: 10. The germline gives CDR1 DFQATT, CDR2 SNEGSKA (reference sequence). This chain's CDR3 is CSARDPLGQVDTEAFF. Written as DNA, the CDR3 is TGCAGTGCTAGAGATCCGCTTGGACAGGTGGACACTGAAGCTTTCTTT.

V gene TRBV20-1 combines with J gene TRBJ1-1; D remains unclear. This CDR3 contains 14 residues. V gave up 6 bases and J gave up 5 bases, with 19 bases separating them. CDR1 and CDR2 from the germline V gene are DFQATT and SNEGSKA (reference sequence). CDR3 amino acids: CSADPPPGRTEAFF. CDR3 in DNA: TGCAGTGCCGACCCCCCCCCGGGGAGGACTGAAGCTTTCTTT.

This clonotype has at least ten counts. This chain links TRBV6-6 with TRBJ1-2; D not certain. CDR1 MNHNY and CDR2 SVGAGI come from the germline V gene (reference sequence). Between the trimmed V and J ends, which lost 5 bases and 4 bases, there was a span of 11 bases. CDR3 length equals 13 residues. In nucleotides, the CDR3 is TGTGCCAGCAGTGACTTGAGCACCTATGGCTACACCTTC. Translated: CASSDLSTYGYTF.

This clonotype has at least ten counts. The chain uses TRBV6-6 and TRBJ2-3, with no clear D. CDR1 is MNHNY and CDR2 is SVGAGI in the germline V gene (reference sequence). The CDR3 consists of 14 residues. Trimming removed 6 bases from V and 1 base from J, with 11 bases in between. The CDR3 nucleotides read TGTGCCAGCAGGACACAGATGGGCACAGATACGCAGTATTTT. This translates into CASRTQMGTDTQYF.

V gene TRBV12-3 or TRBV12-4 combines with J gene TRBJ2-7; TRBD2 agrees at 13 bases. The CDR3 runs 15 residues. The V segment lost 6 bases and the J segment 7 bases; nucleotides outside the gene matches: 9. The CDR3 nucleotides read TGTGCCAGCAGCCCCGGGACTAGCGGGGTTGGTGAGCAGTACTTC. It translates to CASSPGTSGVGEQYF.

This clonotype was recorded at least ten times. The chain carries TRBV20-1 and TRBJ2-3, with 8 positions matching TRBD2. This CDR3 is 14 amino acids long. Unmatched junction bases numbered 5, after V lost 3 bases and J lost 3 bases. The germline V gene has CDR1 DFQATT and CDR2 SNEGSKA (reference sequence). The CDR3 spells CSASGGASTDTQYF. The DNA for the CDR3 is TGCAGTGCTAGCGGGGGGGCCTCGACAGATACGCAGTATTTT.

This clonotype was counted a few times. The rearrangement joins TRBV29-1 to TRBJ1-2; a weak D match, TRBD1 (5 bases). The V gene lost 0 bases and the J gene lost 3 bases, with 17 bases spanning the gap. Germline assignment: CDR1 SQVTM and CDR2 ANQGSEA. The CDR3 consists of 16 residues. CDR3 sequence: CSVEDYTGGTDYGYTF. Written as DNA, the CDR3 is TGCAGCGTTGAAGATTATACGGGAGGGACCGACTATGGCTACACCTTC.

This clonotype occurred a few times. The gene calls are TRBV12-3 or TRBV12-4 and TRBJ2-2, with a weak D call TRBD1 (5 bases). The length of the CDR3 is 14 residues. Trimming pared 8 bases from V and 6 bases from J, leaving 16 bases between. The CDR3 bases are TGTGCCAGCCCCCGCCCAGGGTCCCCCGGGGAGCTGTTTTTT. As protein: CASPRPGSPGELFF.

This chain links TRBV19 with TRBJ1-1; D not resolved. Germline V gene data show CDR1 as LNHDA and CDR2 as SQIVND (reference sequence). This CDR3 spans 13 amino acids. Trimming took 3 bases from V and 3 from J, leaving 8 bases between them. The CDR3, as DNA: TGTGCCAGTAGTATCTACAGACACACTGAAGCTTTCTTT. Translation gives CASSIYRHTEAFF.

As to this clonotype: Its ends do not fully match the called genes, so a read error is possible. The chain couples TRBV27 to TRBJ1-2, with D perhaps TRBD1 (5 bases). Looked up from germline, CDR1 is MNHEY and CDR2 is SMNVEV (reference sequence). The CDR3 is 16 amino acids. CDR3 bases: TGTGCCGGCAGCCTTACCCCCGGAGGAGGGGCACATGGCTACACCTTC. Encoded protein: CAGSLTPGGGAHGYTF.

V is TRBV5-6 and J is TRBJ1-2; 9 bases fit TRBD1. Germline V gene data show CDR1 as SGHDT and CDR2 as YYEEEE. Trimming took 5 bases from V and 0 from J; bases not matched to a gene: 5. The CDR3 is made up of 15 amino acids. This chain's CDR3 is CASSYRDRANYGYTF. The CDR3 region has the DNA TGTGCCAGCAGTTACCGGGACAGGGCTAACTATGGCTACACCTTC.

This clonotype appeared a few times. The genes are TRBV25-1 and TRBJ2-3, with D maybe TRBD1 (6 bases). Germline CDR1 and CDR2: MGHDK and SYGVNS. V was clipped by 1 base and J by 0 bases, with 11 bases between them. The CDR3 covers 16 residues. The DNA for the CDR3 is TGTGCCAGCAGTGAATTCGCAGGGGCGAGCACAGATACGCAGTATTTT. It codes for CASSEFAGASTDTQYF.

This clonotype appeared a few times. The chain has TRBV25-1 and TRBJ1-2, with 9 bases aligning to TRBD1. Germline V gene data show CDR1 as MGHDK and CDR2 as SYGVNS. V gave up 1 base and J gave up 7 bases; unmatched junction bases: 7. This CDR3 comprises 15 residues. The CDR3: CASSESRQGVGGYTF. CDR3 nucleotides: TGTGCCAGCAGTGAATCACGACAGGGGGTCGGTGGCTACACCTTC.